This T cell receptor (beta chain) was recorded in a study of neoadjuvant anti-PD-1 for oral cavity cancer. Study results and caveats: PBMC Gini-index clonality exceeded responders' in non-responders post-nivolumab. Treg/Th17 ratio rose with pretreatment blood and fell with post-treatment tumor TCRbeta clonality.

TCRdb's copy holds only in-frame clones and misses some; the assay was immunoSEQ multiplex PCR. This sample has over 10,000 clones, with about 60% found just once. This clone appeared a few times. Its target is not known. The patients had HPV-negative, locally advanced oral cavity squamous cell carcinoma. The sample here was PBMCs, taken before nivolumab (anti-PD-1) treatment. The clonotype comes from a person aged 35-79 years with oral cavity squamous cell carcinoma.

The CDR3 DNA follows: TGTGCCAGCAGTCCAAGAGGAAGCACCTACGAGACCCAGTACTTC. The encoded protein is CASSPRGSTYETQYF. The rearrangement uses TRBV7-3 and TRBJ2-5; D unresolved. The CDR3 is made up of 15 amino acids. Germline CDR1 reads SGHTA; CDR2 reads FQGTGA. The V gene lost 6 bases and the J gene lost 5 bases, with 19 bases spanning the gap. Based on the CDR3 plus reference TRBV7-3 and TRBJ2-5, the full variable domain is GAGVSQTPSNKVTEKGKYVELRCDPISGHTALYWYRQSLGQGPEFLIYFQGTGAADDSGLPNDRFFAVRPEGSVSTLKIQRTERGDSAVYLCASSPRGSTYETQYFGPGTRLLVL.